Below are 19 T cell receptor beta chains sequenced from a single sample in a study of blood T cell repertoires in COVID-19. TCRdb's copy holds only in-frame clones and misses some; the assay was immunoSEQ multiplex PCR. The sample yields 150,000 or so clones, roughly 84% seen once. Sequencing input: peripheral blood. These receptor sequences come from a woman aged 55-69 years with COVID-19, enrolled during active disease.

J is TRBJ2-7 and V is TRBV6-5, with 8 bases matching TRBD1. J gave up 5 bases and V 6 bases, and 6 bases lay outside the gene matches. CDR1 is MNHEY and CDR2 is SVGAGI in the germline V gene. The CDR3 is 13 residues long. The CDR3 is CASSQDRGNEQYV. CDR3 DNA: TGTGCCAGCAGCCAAGACAGGGGCAACGAGCAGTACGTC.

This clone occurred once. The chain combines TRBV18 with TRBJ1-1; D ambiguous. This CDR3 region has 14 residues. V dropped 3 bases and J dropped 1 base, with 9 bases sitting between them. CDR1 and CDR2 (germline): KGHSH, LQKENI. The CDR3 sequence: CASSPNRENTEAFF. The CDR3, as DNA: TGTGCCAGCTCACCCAATAGAGAGAACACTGAAGCTTTCTTT.

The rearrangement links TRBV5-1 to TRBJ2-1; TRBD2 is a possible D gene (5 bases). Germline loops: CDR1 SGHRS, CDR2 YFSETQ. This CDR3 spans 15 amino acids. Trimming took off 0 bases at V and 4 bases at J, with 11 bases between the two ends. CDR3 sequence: CASSLGGSPYNEQFF. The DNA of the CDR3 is TGCGCCAGCAGCTTGGGTGGGAGCCCTTACAATGAGCAGTTCTTC.

The CDR3 sequence is CATSDRRTGGESATRGYEQYV. CDR3 bases: TGTGCCACCAGTGATCGACGGACAGGGGGCGAGTCTGCGACCCGAGGTTACGAGCAGTACGTC. The rearrangement uses TRBV24-1 and TRBJ2-7; 11 bases match TRBD1. The J segment lost 4 bases and the V segment lost 3 bases, leaving 22 bases of the junction unmatched. There are 21 residues in the CDR3. The germline CDR1 and CDR2 sequences are KGHDR and SFDVKD.

The DNA of the CDR3 is TGTGCCAGCAGTTTAGGTTTCCAGGCTCCTGAGCAGTTCTTC. It codes for CASSLGFQAPEQFF. V gene TRBV27 combines with J gene TRBJ2-1, with unresolved D. Deletions cut 2 bases from V and 9 bases from J, with 14 bases between. CDR1 MNHEY and CDR2 SMNVEV come from the germline V gene (reference sequence). The CDR3 contains 14 residues.

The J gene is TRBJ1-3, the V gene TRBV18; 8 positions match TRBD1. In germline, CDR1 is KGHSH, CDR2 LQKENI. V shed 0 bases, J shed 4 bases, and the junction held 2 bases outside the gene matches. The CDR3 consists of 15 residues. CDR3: CASSPPQGAGNTIYF. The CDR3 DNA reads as TGTGCCAGCTCACCACCGCAGGGGGCCGGAAACACCATATATTTT.

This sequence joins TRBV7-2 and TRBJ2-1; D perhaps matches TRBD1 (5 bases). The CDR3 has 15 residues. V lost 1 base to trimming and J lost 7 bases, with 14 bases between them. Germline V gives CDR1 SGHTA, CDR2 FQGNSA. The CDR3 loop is CASSLVPGLRNEQFF. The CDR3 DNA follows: TGTGCCAGCAGCTTAGTTCCAGGGCTTAGGAATGAGCAGTTCTTC.

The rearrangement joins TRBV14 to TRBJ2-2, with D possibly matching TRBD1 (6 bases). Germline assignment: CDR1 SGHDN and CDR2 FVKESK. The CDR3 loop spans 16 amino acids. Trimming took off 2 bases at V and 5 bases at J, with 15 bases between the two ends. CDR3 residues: CASSQRRGGMTGELFF. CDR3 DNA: TGTGCCAGCAGCCAACGACGAGGGGGAATGACCGGGGAGCTGTTTTTT.

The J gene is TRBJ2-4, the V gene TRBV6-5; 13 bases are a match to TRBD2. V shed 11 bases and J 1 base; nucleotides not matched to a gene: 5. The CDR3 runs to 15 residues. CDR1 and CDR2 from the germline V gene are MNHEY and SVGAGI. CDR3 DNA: TGTGCCGTAACTAGCGGGGGGGGTGCCAAAAACATTCAGTACTTC. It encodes CAVTSGGGAKNIQYF.

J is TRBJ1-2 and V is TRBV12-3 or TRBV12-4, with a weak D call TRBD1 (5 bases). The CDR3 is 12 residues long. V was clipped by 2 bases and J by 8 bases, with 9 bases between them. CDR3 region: CASSLQGKGYTF. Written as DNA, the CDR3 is TGTGCCAGCAGTTTACAGGGAAAAGGCTACACCTTC.

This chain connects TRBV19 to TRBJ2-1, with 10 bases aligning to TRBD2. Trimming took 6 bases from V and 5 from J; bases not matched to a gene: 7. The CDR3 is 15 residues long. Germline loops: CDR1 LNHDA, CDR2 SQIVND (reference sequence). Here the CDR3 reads CASRGGTSANNEQFF. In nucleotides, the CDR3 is TGTGCCAGTAGGGGCGGGACTAGCGCCAACAATGAGCAGTTCTTC.

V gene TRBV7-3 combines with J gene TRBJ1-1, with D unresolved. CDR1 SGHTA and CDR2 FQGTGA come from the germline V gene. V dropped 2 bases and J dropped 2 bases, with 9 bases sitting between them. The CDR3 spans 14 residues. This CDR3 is CASSLGGTNTEAFF. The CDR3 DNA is TGTGCCAGCAGCTTAGGCGGTACAAACACTGAAGCTTTCTTT.

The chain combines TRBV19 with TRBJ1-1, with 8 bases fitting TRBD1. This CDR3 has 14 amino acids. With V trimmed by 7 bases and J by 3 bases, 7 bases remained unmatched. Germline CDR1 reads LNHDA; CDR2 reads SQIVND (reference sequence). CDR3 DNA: TGTGCCAGTACCCCTCAGGGGGCGCACACTGAAGCTTTCTTT. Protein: CASTPQGAHTEAFF.

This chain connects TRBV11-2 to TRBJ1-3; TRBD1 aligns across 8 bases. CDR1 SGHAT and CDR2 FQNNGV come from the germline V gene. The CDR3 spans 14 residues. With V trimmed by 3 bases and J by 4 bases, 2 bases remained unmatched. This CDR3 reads CASSFGQGGNTIYF. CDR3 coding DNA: TGTGCCAGCAGCTTCGGACAGGGCGGAAACACCATATATTTT.

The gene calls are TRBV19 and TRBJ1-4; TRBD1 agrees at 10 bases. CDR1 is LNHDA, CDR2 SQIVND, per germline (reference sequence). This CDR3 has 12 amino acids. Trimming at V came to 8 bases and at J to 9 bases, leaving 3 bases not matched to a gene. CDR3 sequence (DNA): TGTGCCAGTGGCGACAGGGGGCAAAAACTGTTTTTT. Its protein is CASGDRGQKLFF.

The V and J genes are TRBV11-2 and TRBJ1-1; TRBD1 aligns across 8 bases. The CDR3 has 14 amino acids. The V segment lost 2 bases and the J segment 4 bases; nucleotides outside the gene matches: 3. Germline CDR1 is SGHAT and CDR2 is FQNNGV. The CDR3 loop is CASSLPTGGTEAFF. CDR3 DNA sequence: TGTGCCAGCAGCTTACCCACAGGGGGCACTGAAGCTTTCTTT.

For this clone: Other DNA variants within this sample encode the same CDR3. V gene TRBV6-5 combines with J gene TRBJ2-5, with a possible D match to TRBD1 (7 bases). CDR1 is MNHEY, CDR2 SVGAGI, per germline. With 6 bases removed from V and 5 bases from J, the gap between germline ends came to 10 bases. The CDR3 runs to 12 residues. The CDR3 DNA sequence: TGTGCCAGCAGACAGGGGAGGGAGACCCAGTACTTC. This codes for CASRQGRETQYF.

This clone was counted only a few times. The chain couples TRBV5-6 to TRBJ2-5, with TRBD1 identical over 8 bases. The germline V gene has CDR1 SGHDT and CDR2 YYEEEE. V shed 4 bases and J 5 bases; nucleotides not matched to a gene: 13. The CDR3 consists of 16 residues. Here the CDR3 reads CASSQVQNRGYETQYF. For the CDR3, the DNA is TGTGCCAGCAGCCAGGTTCAGAACAGGGGGTATGAGACCCAGTACTTC.

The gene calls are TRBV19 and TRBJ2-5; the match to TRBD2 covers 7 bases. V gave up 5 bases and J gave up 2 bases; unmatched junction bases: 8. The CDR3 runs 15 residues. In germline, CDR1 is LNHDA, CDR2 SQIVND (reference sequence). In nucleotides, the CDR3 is TGTGCCAGTAGTGGTATGTCGGGGGGTCAAGAGACCCAGTACTTC. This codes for CASSGMSGGQETQYF.